The 3 T cell receptor beta chains listed next were all sequenced from one sample in a study of shared clonotypes between healthy human individuals (TCRdb year 2020). Libraries came from the immunoSEQ multiplex PCR assay. Held by TCRdb, this immuneACCESS table contains in-frame sequences only and omits some clones. Under half of the omission traces to an unresolved V gene where checked; the cause of the rest is unknown. The sample has more than 2 million clones on record, almost 96% of them singletons. The ten largest account for about 0.13% of the sample. The sequenced material came from naive CD4+ T cells sorted from blood. This specimen's cell subset or site label, interpreted: CD45RA+ positively selected. The source is a man aged 18 to 30 in good health.

The chain employs TRBV7-2 and TRBJ2-1; TRBD2 matches at 7 bases. The CDR3 is 16 amino acids. The germline V gene has CDR1 SGHTA and CDR2 FQGNSA. V was pared by 5 bases and J by 3 bases, with 10 bases of the junction left unmatched. The CDR3 coding sequence is TGTGCCAGCAGCCTAGTGGCGGGAGCAGTCTACAATGAGCAGTTCTTC. Translation: CASSLVAGAVYNEQFF.

The chain couples TRBV5-1 to TRBJ2-5; D possibly matches TRBD1 or TRBD2 (5 bases each). V lost 2 bases and J 5 bases, leaving 19 bases between the germline ends. The germline V gene has CDR1 SGHRS and CDR2 YFSETQ. CDR3 length: 16 residues. DNA of the CDR3: TGCGCCAGCAGCTTAGCAGGGACCTCCCCCACGGAGACCCAGTACTTC. Its protein product is CASSLAGTSPTETQYF. The full variable domain, completed using reference TRBV5-1 and TRBJ2-5, is KAGVTQTPRYLIKTRGQQVTLSCSPISGHRSVSWYQQTPGQGLQFLFEYFSETQRNKGNFPGRFSGRQFSNSRSEMNVSTLELGDSALYLCASSLAGTSPTETQYFGPGTRLLVL.

The chain uses TRBV28 and TRBJ1-1, with 8 bases fitting TRBD1. Trimming removed 4 bases from V and 5 bases from J; junction bases left unmatched: 9. CDR3 size: 15 residues. Germline values: CDR1 MDHEN, CDR2 SYDVKM. CDR3 DNA sequence: TGTGCCAGCAGTTCCCCGGACAGGGCTGGAACTGAAGCTTTCTTT. Translated: CASSSPDRAGTEAFF.